This T cell receptor beta chain originates from a study of vaccination and CD4 T cells after COVID-19 (dated by TCRdb to 2021 to 2024). About the full investigation: Convalescent patients had a positive SARS-CoV-2 result on nasal swab PCR, and of these patients, nine had mild disease and one had severe disease. The convalescent cohort comprised six males and four females, including two Hispanic individuals, seven Caucasians, two Asians and one multiracial person. Participants got two doses of the Pfizer-BioNTech BNT162b2 vaccine (n=8) or two doses of the Moderna mRNA-1273 vaccine (n=2). Post-COVID blood samples from convalescent patients were collected a median of about 100 days after diagnosis, with a range of roughly 30 to 170 days. Post-vaccine blood samples were obtained a median of around 74 days after the second vaccine dose, with a range of about 12 to 241 days. For stimulating the cultures, overlapping spike peptide pools were used, derived from SARS-CoV-2 as well as from the common cold coronaviruses HCoV-NL63, HCoV-OC43 and HCoV-229E. Control cultures received a CEFX viral epitope pool as the positive control, an HIV-1 Nef peptide pool as the negative control, or no peptide. In roughly nine COVID-19 convalescent patients and a handful of infection-naive healthy vaccine recipients, the spike-specific CD4+ TCR repertoire before mRNA vaccination was compared with the repertoire after mRNA vaccination.

As to this clonotype: Its antigen has not been determined. There are no base qualities to consult, and no much larger clone falls within one base.

Trimming removed 6 bases from V and 8 bases from J; the gene matches leave 14 bases unexplained. From the cysteine through the phenylalanine, the CDR3 covers 16 amino acids. Only CDR3 DNA is held: 48 bases, read in frame from base 1. From the germline V gene (reference sequence), CDR1 is DFQATT and CDR2 is SNEGSKA. The library was produced with PCR. DNA from cultured CD4+ T cells was subjected to TCR sequencing with the Oncomine TCR Beta short-read assay at the Johns Hopkins FTIC core. The QIAamp micro DNA kit was used to extract genomic DNA from the cultured CD4+ T cells. Oncomine TCR Beta libraries from cultured CD4+ T cells were pooled using unique dual indexes and sequenced on an Illumina iSeq 100. Processing in the source paper ran as follows. Non-productive sequences were removed, and CDR3s not starting with C, not ending with F or W, or shorter than 7 amino acids were discarded. Antigen-specific clonotypes were identified with the MANAFEST web application by comparing peptide-stimulated wells with reference and other culture wells. Positive clones required FDR below 0.05, an odds ratio above 5, and productive frequency above 0.1% in at least two of three replicate wells. A clonotype counted as cross-reactive if it showed significant expansion both in the SARS-CoV-2 spike wells and in at least one common cold coronavirus spike condition. CDR3 homology was assessed with Levenshtein distances (stringdist) and unrooted phylogenetic trees (ape) in R version 3.6.1. TCRdb reworked the public reads: Q25 trimming with fastp, MiXCR clone assembly, productive beta chains retained. Identical CDR3 proteins give one entry, which carries the most common genes and DNA. TCRdb assigned the V and J calls; the authors' analysis was not used. The sample table shows 15,000 to 20,000 distinct CDR3 sequences, and approximately 50% are seen once. Clones ranked in the top ten supply 6% to 7.5% of the sample.

Reading the label with the study, this specimen's treatment or condition is: roughly 11-day PBMC culture with coronavirus spike peptide pools or control peptides (ViraFEST assay). The ViraFEST assay, used in the study, expanded antigen-specific T cells with peptide pools and then identified the expanded clonotypes through TCR sequencing. The convalescent patients' positive SARS-CoV-2 PCR tests fell between March and December 2020, which was before the Alpha, Beta and Delta variants emerged in the United States. Roughly 2.1 million PBMCs per well were cultured in IMDM with roughly 5% human AB serum and 9 to 10 IU/ml IL-2, plus 10 ug/ml peptide pools. On days 3 and 7, half of the culture medium was replaced with fresh IL-2-containing medium. CD4+ T cells were isolated after approximately ten days of culture through negative selection using the EasySep CD4+ T cell isolation kit. PBMCs were separated from whole blood using Ficoll-Paque Plus gradient centrifugation and then either used fresh or cryopreserved at -140C. Triplicate wells were generally used for each culture condition.

The full study reports these points: Only a relatively small number of convalescent patients were included in the study, and early timepoints following natural infection were not analyzed. Among convalescent patients, a median about 86% of the SARS-CoV-2-reactive clones seen after vaccination appeared only after vaccination, which suggests priming specific to the vaccine. Of the vaccine-specific clones in convalescent patients, 304 of 307, or nearly all, reacted only to SARS-CoV-2 spike and did not cross-react with common cold coronaviruses. The median number of SARS-CoV-2-reactive clonotypes rose from about 23 after infection to some 40 after vaccination, but the change was not significant.

The sample comprised CD4+ T cells from blood, cultured in vitro. The V gene is TRBV20-1 and the J gene is TRBJ2-1, and 12 junction bases match TRBD2. This TCR derives from a human donor who had recovered from COVID-19. The bases are TGCAGTGCGGCACCACCTAGCGGGGGGGTTGAGTATGAGCAGTTCTTC. Protein translation: CSAAPPSGGVEYEQFF.